Described below is a single T cell receptor (beta chain) sequence and its context. This sample was included in a study of blood T cell repertoires in COVID-19. On the study more broadly: T cells, B-cell-depleted T cells, or PBMCs provided the cDNA or gDNA that served as material.

TCRdb keeps only in-frame clones here, not all; method: immunoSEQ multiplex PCR. The sample holds about 250,000 clones, 85% to 90% seen once. Material: PBMCs or T cells enriched from blood (not recorded which). The TCR was taken from a man between 18 and 29 years old who had recovered from COVID-19.

CDR3 in DNA: TGTGCCAGCAGCTTATCCCAGGGCTCCCATGAAAAACTGTTTTTT. Translated: CASSLSQGSHEKLFF. This chain links TRBV7-9 with TRBJ1-4; D possibly corresponds to TRBD1 (5 bases). CDR3 size: 15 residues. V lost 2 bases and J 6 bases, leaving 13 bases between the germline ends. Germline CDR1 and CDR2: SEHNR and FQNEAQ (reference sequence).